This T cell receptor (beta chain) was found in a study of shared clonotypes between healthy human individuals. For the study at large: A donor's plate count was three for CD4 naive and three for CD4 memory; CD8 naive had two and CD8 memory one.

Concerning this clone: The antigen is not known.

Germline V gene lookup returns CDR1 SGHRS and CDR2 YFSETQ. The V and J ends lost 3 bases and 7 bases, in that order; junction bases with no gene match: 4. This CDR3 contains 15 residues. Study-wide points: Clonotypes which were not shared had lower generation probabilities than clonotypes that all four donors shared.

TCRdb keeps only in-frame clones here, not all; method: immunoSEQ multiplex PCR. This table has 950,000 to 1,100,000 clones, approximately 76% appearing once. Every donor was a Caucasian adult from Nashville, Tennessee. Sequencing was carried out using memory CD4+ T cells sorted from blood. Subset: CD45RA-negative fraction. The receptor was isolated from a man younger than 30 in good health. This chain joins TRBV5-1 and TRBJ2-1, with 13 bases fitting TRBD2. The CDR3, as DNA: TGCGCCAGCAGCTGGGGGACTAGCGGGATAAATGAGCAGTTCTTC. Translation: CASSWGTSGINEQFF.